The entry below describes one T cell receptor (beta chain). This specimen comes from a study of CXCR3-negative and CXCR3-positive naive CD8 T cells. Via 5' RACE with UMI labels, TRB cDNA libraries were prepared. TCRdb reprocessed the 5' RACE reads and stores each CDR3 protein as one record, lacking DNA. The sample holds 70,000 to 100,000 distinct CDR3 sequences. This CDR3 is 15 amino acids long. Germline CDR1 is SGHRS and CDR2 is YFSETQ. Within the CD8+ T cell compartment, naive cells were CD45RO-CCR7+CD27+CD95-. This TCR came from a human donor in good health. Some clones in this sample may be carry-over from other donors' samples. The rearrangement joins TRBV5-1 to TRBJ1-2; TCRdb outputs TRBD1, but without DNA this stays unchecked. Sequencing was carried out using naive CXCR3- CD8+ T cells from blood. Subset of the sample: CD45RO-CCR7+CD27+CD95- naive CD8+ T cells lacking CXCR3 (TNR3-). This chain's CDR3 is CASSLGTAPNYGYTF. The whole variable domain, filled in from reference TRBV5-1 and TRBJ1-2, reads KAGVTQTPRYLIKTRGQQVTLSCSPISGHRSVSWYQQTPGQGLQFLFEYFSETQRNKGNFPGRFSGRQFSNSRSEMNVSTLELGDSALYLCASSLGTAPNYGYTFGSGTRLTVV.